This T cell receptor (beta chain) was recovered during a study of CD8 T cells in Susac syndrome. Random hexamers primed reverse transcription of about 0.45 to 1 ug RNA. TCRdb processed the immunoSEQ multiplex PCR reads anew with MiXCR; each CDR3 protein has one entry. The sample lists 120,000 or so distinct CDR3 sequences, 90% to 95% seen once, with more than 0.09% in the top ten. TEMRA cells were FACS-enriched, with CD8+ and CD4+ T cells isolated negatively. With 4 bases removed from V and 0 bases from J, the gap between germline ends came to 8 bases. The CDR3 totals 14 residues. CDR1 is SGHDT, CDR2 YYEEEE, per germline.

The sequence was obtained from a human donor in good health. Source material: CD4+ T cells from PBMCs. This sequence joins TRBV5-6 and TRBJ2-1; no clear D gene. The CDR3 loop is CASSTWGSYNEQFF. CDR3 bases: TGTGCCAGCAGCACGTGGGGCTCCTACAATGAGCAGTTCTTC.